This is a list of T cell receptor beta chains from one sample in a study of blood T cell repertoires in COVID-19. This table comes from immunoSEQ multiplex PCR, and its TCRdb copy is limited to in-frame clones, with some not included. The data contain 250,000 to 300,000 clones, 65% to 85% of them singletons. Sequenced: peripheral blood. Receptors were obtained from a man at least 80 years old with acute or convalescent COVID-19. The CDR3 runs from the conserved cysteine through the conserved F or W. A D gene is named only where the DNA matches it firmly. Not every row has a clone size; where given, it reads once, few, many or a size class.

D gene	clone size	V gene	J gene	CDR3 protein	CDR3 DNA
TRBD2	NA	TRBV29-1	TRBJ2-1	CSVGGWSSGSDEQFF	TGCAGCGTTGGGGGGTGGTCTAGCGGGAGTGATGAGCAGTTCTTC
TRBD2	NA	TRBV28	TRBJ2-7	CASSFGLAYEQYF	TGTGCCAGCAGTTTTGGACTAGCGTACGAGCAGTACTTC
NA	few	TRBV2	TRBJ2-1	CATKTASSYNEQFF	TGTGCCACCAAGACAGCGAGCTCCTACAATGAGCAGTTCTTC
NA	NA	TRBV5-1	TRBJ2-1	CASSLGGPGEQFF	TGCGCCAGCAGCTTGGGAGGGCCTGGGGAGCAGTTCTTC
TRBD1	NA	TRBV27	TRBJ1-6	CASSLQGAHYNSPLHF	TGTGCCAGCAGTTTACAGGGGGCGCACTATAATTCACCCCTCCACTTT
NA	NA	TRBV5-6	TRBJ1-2	CASSSKRGPARDGYTF	TGTGCCAGCAGCTCAAAGCGGGGCCCTGCCCGTGATGGCTACACCTTC
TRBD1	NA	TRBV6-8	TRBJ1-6	CASSKQTGIFSPLHF	TGTGCCAGCAGCAAACAGACAGGGATCTTTTCACCCCTCCACTTT
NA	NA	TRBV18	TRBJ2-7	CASSAVYESEQYF	TGTGCCAGCTCAGCGGTCTACGAGAGCGAGCAGTACTTC
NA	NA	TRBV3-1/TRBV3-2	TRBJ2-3	CASNGGTDTQYF	TGTGCCAGCAACGGGGGCACAGATACGCAGTATTTT
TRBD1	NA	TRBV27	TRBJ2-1	CASRLRGQTYNEQFF	TGTGCCAGCAGATTGAGGGGACAGACCTACAATGAGCAGTTCTTC
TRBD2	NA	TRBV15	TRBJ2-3	CATSRDRIAGDTQYF	TGTGCCACCAGCAGAGATCGAATAGCGGGAGATACGCAGTATTTT
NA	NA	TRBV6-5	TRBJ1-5	CASGDRVNQPQHF	TGTGCCAGCGGCGACAGAGTCAATCAGCCCCAGCATTTT
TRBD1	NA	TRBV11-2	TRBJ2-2	CASLQGVNTGELFF	TGTGCCAGCCTACAGGGGGTGAACACCGGGGAGCTGTTTTTT
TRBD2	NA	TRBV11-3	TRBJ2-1	CASSLGGLARDEQFF	TGTGCCAGCAGCTTAGGGGGACTAGCTCGCGATGAGCAGTTCTTC
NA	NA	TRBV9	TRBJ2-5	CASSVGPASQETQYF	TGTGCCAGCAGCGTTGGCCCCGCCTCCCAAGAGACCCAGTACTTC
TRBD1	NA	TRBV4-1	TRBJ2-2	CASSQDRGPPGELFF	TGCGCCAGCAGCCAAGACAGGGGGCCTCCCGGGGAGCTGTTTTTT
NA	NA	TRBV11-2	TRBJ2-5	CASSLAQGLWETQYF	TGTGCCAGCAGCTTAGCTCAGGGATTGTGGGAGACCCAGTACTTC
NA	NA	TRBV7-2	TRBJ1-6	CASSLAESRSVSPLHF	TGTGCCAGCAGCTTAGCGGAATCCCGGAGTGTTTCACCCCTCCACTTT
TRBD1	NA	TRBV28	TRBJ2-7	CASAPPGQIYEQYF	TGTGCCAGCGCCCCCCCGGGACAGATCTACGAGCAGTACTTC
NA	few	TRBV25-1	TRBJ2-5	CASSRGQETQYF	TGTGCCAGCAGTCGGGGCCAAGAGACCCAGTACTTC
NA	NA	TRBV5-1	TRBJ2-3	CASSGGGAFVDTQYF	TGCGCCAGCAGTGGGGGGGGCGCATTCGTGGATACGCAGTATTTT
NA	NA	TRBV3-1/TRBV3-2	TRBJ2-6	CASSQDRAGANVLTF	TGTGCCAGCAGCCAAGACAGGGCTGGGGCCAACGTCCTGACTTTC
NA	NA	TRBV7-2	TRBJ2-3	CASSLARRSGTQYF	TGTGCCAGCAGCTTAGCGAGGCGGAGCGGTACGCAGTATTTT
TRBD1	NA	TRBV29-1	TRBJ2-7	CSVEATDRGSSYEQYF	TGCAGCGTTGAAGCCACGGACAGGGGAAGCTCCTACGAGCAGTACTTC
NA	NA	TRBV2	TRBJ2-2	CASSSDSPNTGELFF	TGTGCCAGCAGCTCCGACAGTCCGAACACCGGGGAGCTGTTTTTT
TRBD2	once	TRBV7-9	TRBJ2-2	CASSRTSGWVIPGELFF	TGTGCCAGCAGCAGGACTAGCGGATGGGTAATCCCCGGGGAGCTGTTTTTT
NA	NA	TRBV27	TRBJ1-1	CASTAGMNTETFF	TGTGCCAGCACGGCAGGGATGAACACTGAAACTTTCTTT
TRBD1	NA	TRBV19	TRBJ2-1	CASSTDRGKSSYNEQFF	TGTGCCAGTAGTACGGACAGGGGCAAAAGCTCCTACAATGAGCAGTTCTTC
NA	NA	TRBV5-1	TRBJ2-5	CASSLEQGGVHF	TGCGCCAGCAGCTTGGAACAGGGCGGTGTTCACTTC
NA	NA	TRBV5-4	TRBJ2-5	CASSIDRHETQYF	TGTGCCAGCAGCATCGACAGGCACGAGACCCAGTACTTC
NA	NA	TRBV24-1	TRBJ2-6	CATSDSTGTGANVLTF	TGTGCCACCAGTGATTCGACGGGGACTGGGGCCAACGTCCTGACTTTC
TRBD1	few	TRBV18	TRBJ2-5	CASSRGQGQFQETQYF	TGTGCCAGCTCACGGGGACAGGGGCAGTTCCAAGAGACCCAGTACTTC
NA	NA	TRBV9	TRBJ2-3	CASSVGQGPPGDTQYF	TGTGCCAGCAGCGTAGGTCAGGGGCCTCCCGGAGATACGCAGTATTTT
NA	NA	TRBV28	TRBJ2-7	CASSLQGGGEQYF	TGTGCCAGCAGTCTCCAGGGAGGGGGCGAGCAGTACTTC
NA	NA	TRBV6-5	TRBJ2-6	CASSSSGANVLTF	TGTGCCAGCTCTTCCTCCGGGGCCAACGTCCTGACTTTC
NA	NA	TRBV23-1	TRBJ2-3	CATPWGFCTDTQYF	TGCGCCACCCCCTGGGGCTTCTGCACAGATACGCAGTATTTT
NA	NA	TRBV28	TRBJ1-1	CASSRRTGVRAFF	TGTGCCAGCAGTAGGCGGACGGGGGTTCGGGCTTTCTTT
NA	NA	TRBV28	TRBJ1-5	CASTVWTARNGQPQHF	TGTGCCAGCACGGTTTGGACAGCAAGGAACGGCCAGCCCCAGCATTTT
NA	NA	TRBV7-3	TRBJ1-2	CASSLDSLGRGYTF	TGTGCCAGCAGCTTGGACAGCTTGGGGCGAGGCTACACCTTC
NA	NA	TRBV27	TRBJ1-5	CASSLYLNGNQPQHF	TGTGCCAGCAGTTTATACCTAAACGGCAATCAGCCCCAGCATTTT
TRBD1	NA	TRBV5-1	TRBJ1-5	CASSLDTGAHQPQHF	TGCGCCAGCAGCTTGGATACAGGGGCACATCAGCCCCAGCATTTT
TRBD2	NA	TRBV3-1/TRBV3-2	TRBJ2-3	CASSPTSGRNLLDTQYF	TGTGCCAGCAGCCCTACTAGCGGGAGGAATCTTCTCGATACGCAGTATTTT
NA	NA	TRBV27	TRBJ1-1	CASSPSVNTEAFF	TGTGCCAGCAGTCCCAGCGTGAACACTGAAGCTTTCTTT
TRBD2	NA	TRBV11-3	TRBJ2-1	CASSLVLAGVNEQFF	TGTGCCAGCAGCTTAGTTCTAGCGGGAGTCAATGAGCAGTTCTTC
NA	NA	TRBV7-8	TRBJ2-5	CASSLDSGSGETQYF	TGTGCCAGCAGCTTAGACTCCGGGAGCGGAGAGACCCAGTACTTC
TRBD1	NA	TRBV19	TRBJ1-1	CASSIGQGFTEAFF	TGTGCCAGTAGTATAGGACAGGGTTTCACTGAAGCTTTCTTT
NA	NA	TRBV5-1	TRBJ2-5	CASSGGSGTLQETQYF	TGCGCCAGCAGCGGGGGCTCCGGGACACTCCAAGAGACCCAGTACTTC
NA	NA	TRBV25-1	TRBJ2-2	CASLRAGELFF	TGTGCCAGCTTACGCGCCGGGGAGCTGTTTTTT
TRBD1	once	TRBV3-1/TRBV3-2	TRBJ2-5	CASRLQGSETQYF	TGTGCCAGCAGGTTACAGGGGTCAGAGACCCAGTACTTC
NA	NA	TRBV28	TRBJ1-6	CASSPKNSPLHF	TGTGCCAGCAGCCCCAAAAATTCACCCCTCCACTTT
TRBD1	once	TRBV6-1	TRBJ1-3	CASSETGYGHTIYF	TGTGCCAGCAGTGAGACAGGGTACGGACACACCATATATTTT
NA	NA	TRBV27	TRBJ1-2	CASSFRFGGGYTF	TGTGCCAGCAGTTTTCGATTTGGCGGGGGCTACACCTTC